This TCR beta chain was recorded in a study of T cell clonotyping in hematopoietic cell transplantation. The study, taken as a whole, reports: Without cell sorting, CD4 versus CD8 contributions remain unresolved. Pathologically expanded recipient clonotypes increased progressively from day 30 to day 180 as diversity fell.

Note on this clone: Antigen unknown.

V lost 5 bases to trimming and J lost 4 bases, with 12 bases between them. This CDR3 has 14 amino acids. CDR1 and CDR2 (germline): MNHEY, SVGAGI. Produced via immunoSEQ multiplex PCR; TCRdb's table is partial and in-frame only. The data show 6,800 or so clones, more than 70% seen once. Time point denoted: recipient sample about 28 days before transplant, after cytoreduction. Blood collection times were about day -28 and days 30, 100, 180 posttransplant. The sample was peripheral blood mononuclear cells, taken before stem cell transplant. This receptor was taken from a man between 60 and 75 years old with acute myeloid leukemia. Some clones in this sample may be carry-over from other donors' samples. The gene calls are TRBV6-5 and TRBJ2-4, with D possibly TRBD2 on 6 matching bases. CDR3 DNA sequence: TGTGCCAGCAGTGGCGGGGCCTTAAAAAACATTCAGTACTTC. Encoded protein: CASSGGALKNIQYF.